A single T cell receptor beta chain is shown here with its context. The data derive from a study of blood T cell repertoires in COVID-19. Study background: Collection of acute and convalescent COVID-19 samples took place in the United States, Italy and Spain. PBMCs, B-cell-depleted T cells, or T cells were the source of the cDNA or gDNA that made up the material.

The V end lost 3 bases, the J end lost 4 bases, and 7 bases lay between the germline ends. CDR1 and CDR2 from the germline V gene are GTSNPN and SVGIG (reference sequence). The CDR3 runs 11 residues. Per the study methods: By means of reference gene primer amplification, nucleated cell counts were estimated. TCRdb keeps only in-frame clones here, not all; method: immunoSEQ multiplex PCR. Clone size and the V and J calls come from that table; the DNA yielded D and trimming. The sample carries around 60,000 clones, approximately 80% recorded once. The source of this sequence is a woman over 75 with acute or convalescent COVID-19. The V call is TRBV30, the J call TRBJ2-7; possible D gene TRBD2, 5 bases. The sequenced sample was peripheral blood. This CDR3 is CAWRDLYEQYF. CDR3 nucleotide sequence: TGTGCCTGGAGGGACTTATACGAGCAGTACTTC.